The 3 T cell receptor beta chains below all came from one sample that was sequenced in a study of cytomegalovirus exposure and HLA in healthy donors. PCR involved 60 Vbeta and 13 Jbeta primers. Some clones are missing from TCRdb's copy, which holds only in-frame ones; the method was immunoSEQ multiplex PCR. The data hold 65,000 to 85,000 clones, with 86% observed a single time. The sequenced material came from PBMCs. The source of these receptors is a woman aged 30 to 39 in good health and CMV-seronegative.

In its sample, this clone was seen a few times. The gene calls are TRBV7-8 and TRBJ2-5; tentatively, D is TRBD1 (6 bases). The V end was cut by 5 bases, the J end by 2 bases, with 15 bases between. Germline V gene lookup returns CDR1 SGHVS and CDR2 FQNEAQ. The CDR3 runs 15 residues. The CDR3 sequence is CASSKAQGGQETQYF. CDR3 sequence (DNA): TGTGCCAGCAGCAAAGCACAGGGTGGGCAAGAGACCCAGTACTTC.

The V and J genes are TRBV7-2 and TRBJ2-2, with 8 bases lining up with TRBD1. The V and J ends lost 5 bases and 4 bases, in that order; junction bases with no gene match: 6. The germline CDR1 and CDR2 sequences are SGHTA and FQGNSA. This CDR3 is built from 15 residues. Here the CDR3 reads CASSPWTGTTGELFF. The CDR3 nucleotides read TGTGCCAGCAGCCCGTGGACAGGGACCACCGGGGAGCTGTTTTTT.

The chain is built from TRBV6-5 and TRBJ2-7; 7 nucleotides match TRBD1. The CDR3 has 14 amino acids. J gave up 3 bases and V 4 bases, and 6 bases lay outside the gene matches. CDR1 MNHEY and CDR2 SVGAGI come from the germline V gene. CDR3 nucleotides: TGTGCCAGCAGTTCTGGGACAGTGGGCTACGAGCAGTACTTC. It is translated as CASSSGTVGYEQYF.